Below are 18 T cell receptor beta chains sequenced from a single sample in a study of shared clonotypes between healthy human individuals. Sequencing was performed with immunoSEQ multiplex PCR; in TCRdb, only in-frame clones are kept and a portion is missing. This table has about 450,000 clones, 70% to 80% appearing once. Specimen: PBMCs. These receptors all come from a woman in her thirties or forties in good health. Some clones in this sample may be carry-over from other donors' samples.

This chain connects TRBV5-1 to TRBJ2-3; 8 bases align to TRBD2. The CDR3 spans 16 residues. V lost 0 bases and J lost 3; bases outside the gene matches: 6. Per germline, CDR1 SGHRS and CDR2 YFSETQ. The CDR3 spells CASSLESGRSTDTQYF. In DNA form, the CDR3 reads TGCGCCAGCAGCTTGGAAAGCGGGAGAAGTACAGATACGCAGTATTTT.

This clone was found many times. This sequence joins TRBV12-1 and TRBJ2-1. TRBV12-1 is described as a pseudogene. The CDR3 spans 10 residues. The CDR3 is CASTSPEQFF. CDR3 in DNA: TGTGCCAGCACCTCACCTGAGCAGTTCTTC.

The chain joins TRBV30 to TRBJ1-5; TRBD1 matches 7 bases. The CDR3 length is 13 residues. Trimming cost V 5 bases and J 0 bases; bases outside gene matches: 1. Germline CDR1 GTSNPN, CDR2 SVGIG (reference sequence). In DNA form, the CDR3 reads TGTGCCTGGGGGACAGATAGCAATCAGCCCCAGCATTTT. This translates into CAWGTDSNQPQHF.

In nucleotides, the CDR3 is TGTGCCAGCAGCGCCTCTAGCGGCTCCTACAATGAGCAGTTCTTC. Amino acid sequence: CASSASSGSYNEQFF. The chain is built from TRBV9 and TRBJ2-1, with 7 bases identical to TRBD2. Germline assignment: CDR1 SGDLS and CDR2 YYNGEE. This CDR3 spans 15 amino acids. With 3 bases clipped from V and 0 bases from J, the junction kept 3 bases outside the gene matches.

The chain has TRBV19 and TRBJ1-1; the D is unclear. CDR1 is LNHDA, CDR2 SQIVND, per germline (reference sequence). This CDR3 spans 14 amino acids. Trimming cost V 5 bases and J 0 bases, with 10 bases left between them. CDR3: CASSEPSLNTEAFF. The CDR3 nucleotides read TGTGCCAGTAGTGAACCGAGCTTGAACACTGAAGCTTTCTTT.

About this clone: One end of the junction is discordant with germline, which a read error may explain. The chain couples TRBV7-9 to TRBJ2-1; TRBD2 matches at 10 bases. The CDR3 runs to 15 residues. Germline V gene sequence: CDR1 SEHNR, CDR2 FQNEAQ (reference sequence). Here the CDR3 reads CASSLAGAGNNEQFF. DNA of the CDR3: TGTGCCAGCAGCCTAGCGGGAGCAGGTAACAATGAGCAGTTCTTC.

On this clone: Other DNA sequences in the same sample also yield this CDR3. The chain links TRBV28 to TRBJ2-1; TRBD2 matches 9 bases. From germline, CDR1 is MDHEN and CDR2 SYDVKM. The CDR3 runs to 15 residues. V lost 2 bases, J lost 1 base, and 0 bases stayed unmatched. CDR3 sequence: CASSLAGGSYNEQFF. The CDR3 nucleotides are TGTGCCAGCAGTTTAGCGGGGGGGTCCTACAATGAGCAGTTCTTC.

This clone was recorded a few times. This CDR3 is CASKGNVGYTF. CDR3 DNA: TGCGCCAGCAAGGGGAATGTTGGCTACACCTTC. This sequence joins TRBV4-3 and TRBJ1-2; TRBD1 is a possible D gene (5 bases). Looked up from germline, CDR1 is LGHNA and CDR2 is YSLEER. CDR3 length equals 11 residues. Trimming took 7 bases from V and 7 from J, leaving 10 bases between them.

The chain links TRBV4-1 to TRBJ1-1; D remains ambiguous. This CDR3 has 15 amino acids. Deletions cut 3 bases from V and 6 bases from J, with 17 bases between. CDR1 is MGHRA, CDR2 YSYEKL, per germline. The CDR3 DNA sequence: TGCGCCAGCAGCCAGCCTCGGACCGGAGGGCCTGAAGCTTTCTTT. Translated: CASSQPRTGGPEAFF.

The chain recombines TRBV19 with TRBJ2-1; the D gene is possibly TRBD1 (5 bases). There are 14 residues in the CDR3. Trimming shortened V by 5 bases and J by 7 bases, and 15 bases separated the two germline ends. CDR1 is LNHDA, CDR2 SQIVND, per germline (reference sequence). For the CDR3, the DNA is TGTGCCAGTAGTGTATCGACAGTTGGAAATGAGCAGTTCTTC. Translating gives CASSVSTVGNEQFF. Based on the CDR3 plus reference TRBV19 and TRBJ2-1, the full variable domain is DGGITQSPKYLFRKEGQNVTLSCEQNLNHDAMYWYRQDPGQGLRLIYYSQIVNDFQKGDIAEGYSVSREKKESFPLTVTSAQKNPTAFYLCASSVSTVGNEQFFGPGTRLTVL.

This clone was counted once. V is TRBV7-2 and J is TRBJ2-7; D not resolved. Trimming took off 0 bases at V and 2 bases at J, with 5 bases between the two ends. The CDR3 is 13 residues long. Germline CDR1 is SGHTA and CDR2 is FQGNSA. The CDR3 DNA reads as TGTGCCAGCAGCTTAGCGCCAGCCTACGAGCAGTACTTC. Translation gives CASSLAPAYEQYF.

The CDR3 protein is CASSLPGQDLLKQYF. In DNA form, the CDR3 reads TGTGCCAGCAGCCTACCGGGACAGGACCTCCTCAAGCAGTACTTC. The chain recombines TRBV7-2 with TRBJ2-7, with 8 bases matching TRBD1. Germline-derived CDR1 and CDR2 are SGHTA and FQGNSA. The V gene end was trimmed by 5 bases and the J gene end by 8 bases; junction bases not matched to a gene: 14. The CDR3 loop spans 15 amino acids.

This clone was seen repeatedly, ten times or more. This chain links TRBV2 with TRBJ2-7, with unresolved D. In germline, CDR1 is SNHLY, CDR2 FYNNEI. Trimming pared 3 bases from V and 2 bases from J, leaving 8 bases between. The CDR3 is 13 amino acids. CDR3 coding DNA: TGTGCCAGCAGTGATAGCATTCCCTACGAGCAGTACTTC. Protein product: CASSDSIPYEQYF.

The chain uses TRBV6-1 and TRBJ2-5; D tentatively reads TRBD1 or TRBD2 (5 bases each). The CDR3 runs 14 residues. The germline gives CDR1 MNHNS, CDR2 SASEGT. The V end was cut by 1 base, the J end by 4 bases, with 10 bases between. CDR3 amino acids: CASSEVGVRETQYF. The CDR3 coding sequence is TGTGCCAGCAGTGAAGTGGGGGTACGAGAGACCCAGTACTTC.

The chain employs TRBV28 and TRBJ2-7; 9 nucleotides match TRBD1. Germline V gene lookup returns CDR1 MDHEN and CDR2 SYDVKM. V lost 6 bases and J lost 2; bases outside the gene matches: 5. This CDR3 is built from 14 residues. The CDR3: CASSRTGEAYEQYF. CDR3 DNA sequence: TGTGCCAGCAGCCGGACAGGGGAAGCCTACGAGCAGTACTTC.

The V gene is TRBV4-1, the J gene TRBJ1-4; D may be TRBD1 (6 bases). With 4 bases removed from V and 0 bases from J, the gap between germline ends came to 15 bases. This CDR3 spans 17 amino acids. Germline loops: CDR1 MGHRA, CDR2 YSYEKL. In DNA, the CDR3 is TGCGCCAGCAGCCCCAGACAGGCACAGACAACTAATGAAAAACTGTTTTTT. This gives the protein CASSPRQAQTTNEKLFF.

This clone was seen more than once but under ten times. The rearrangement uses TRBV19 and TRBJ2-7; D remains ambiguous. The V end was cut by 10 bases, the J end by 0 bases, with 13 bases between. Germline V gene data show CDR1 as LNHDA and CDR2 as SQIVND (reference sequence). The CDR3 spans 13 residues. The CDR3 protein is CATTGDTSYEQYF. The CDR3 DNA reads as TGTGCCACCACCGGAGACACCTCCTACGAGCAGTACTTC. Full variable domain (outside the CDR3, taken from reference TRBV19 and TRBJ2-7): DGGITQSPKYLFRKEGQNVTLSCEQNLNHDAMYWYRQDPGQGLRLIYYSQIVNDFQKGDIAEGYSVSREKKESFPLTVTSAQKNPTAFYLCATTGDTSYEQYFGPGTRLTVT.

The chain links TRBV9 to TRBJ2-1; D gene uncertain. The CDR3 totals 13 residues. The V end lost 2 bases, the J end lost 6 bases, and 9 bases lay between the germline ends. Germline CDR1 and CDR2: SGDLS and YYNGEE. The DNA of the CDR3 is TGTGCCAGCAGCGTTGACGACTCCAATGAGCAGTTCTTC. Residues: CASSVDDSNEQFF.